This T cell receptor (beta chain) comes out of a study of cytomegalovirus exposure and HLA in healthy donors. The study's findings and limits: Later analysis identified a missense DCLRE1C variant that was linked to TCR beta V- and J-gene trimming.

PCR employed 60 Vbeta and 13 Jbeta primers. Libraries were prepared by immunoSEQ multiplex PCR; TCRdb keeps only in-frame clonotypes and omits some of them. The table records fewer than 120,000 clones, about four fifths of them present only once. About this clone: The antigen remains undetermined.

The CDR3 loop spans 17 amino acids. Germline V gene sequence: CDR1 SGHRS, CDR2 YFSETQ. The trim removed 3 bases at V and 3 bases at J, leaving 10 bases unmatched. This chain uses TRBV5-1 with TRBJ2-3, with 10 bases identical to TRBD2. The sequencing input was PBMCs. The TCR sequence derives from a woman aged 55-70 years in good health and CMV-seropositive. As DNA, the CDR3 is TGCGCCAGCAGCTGGATCCCTAGCGGGAGTCGAACAGATACGCAGTATTTT. This sequence encodes CASSWIPSGSRTDTQYF.